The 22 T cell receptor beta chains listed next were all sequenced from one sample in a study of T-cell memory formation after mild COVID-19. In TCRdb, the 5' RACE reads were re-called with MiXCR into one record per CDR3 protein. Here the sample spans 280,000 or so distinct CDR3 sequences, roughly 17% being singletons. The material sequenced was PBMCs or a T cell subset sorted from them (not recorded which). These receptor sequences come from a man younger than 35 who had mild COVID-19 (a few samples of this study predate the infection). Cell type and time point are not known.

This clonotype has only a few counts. CDR3 region: CARVQGQATDTQYF. CDR3 nucleotide sequence: TGTGCCAGAGTTCAAGGTCAAGCCACAGATACGCAGTATTTT. This chain joins TRBV2 and TRBJ2-3, with unresolved D. Germline V gene sequence: CDR1 SNHLY, CDR2 FYNNEI. CDR3 length: 14 amino acids. V was cut by 9 bases and J by 2 bases, with 15 bases left in between.

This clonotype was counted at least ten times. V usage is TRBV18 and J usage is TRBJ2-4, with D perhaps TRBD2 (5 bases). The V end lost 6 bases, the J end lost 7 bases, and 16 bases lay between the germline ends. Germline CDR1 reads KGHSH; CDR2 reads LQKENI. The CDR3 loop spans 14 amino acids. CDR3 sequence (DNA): TGTGCCAGCTCCCCTATCGCGGGTATGAACATTCAGTACTTC. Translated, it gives CASSPIAGMNIQYF.

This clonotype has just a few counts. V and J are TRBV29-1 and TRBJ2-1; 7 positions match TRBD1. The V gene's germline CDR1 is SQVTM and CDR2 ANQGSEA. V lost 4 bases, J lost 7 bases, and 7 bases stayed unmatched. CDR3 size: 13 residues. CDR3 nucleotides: TGCAGCGTTGTGACAGGGCTTTGGAATGAGCAGTTCTTC. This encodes CSVVTGLWNEQFF.

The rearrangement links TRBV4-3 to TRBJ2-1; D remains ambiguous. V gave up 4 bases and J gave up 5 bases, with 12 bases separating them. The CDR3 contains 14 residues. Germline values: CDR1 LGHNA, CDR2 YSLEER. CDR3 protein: CASSRAPSNNEQFF. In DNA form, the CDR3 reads TGCGCCAGCAGCCGAGCCCCCTCGAACAATGAGCAGTTCTTC.

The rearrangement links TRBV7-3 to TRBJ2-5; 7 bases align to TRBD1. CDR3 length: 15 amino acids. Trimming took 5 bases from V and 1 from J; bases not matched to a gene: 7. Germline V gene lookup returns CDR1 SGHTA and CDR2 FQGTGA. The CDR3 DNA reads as TGTGCCAGCAGCCCCGCCGGGACAGCCCAAGAGACCCAGTACTTC. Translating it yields CASSPAGTAQETQYF.

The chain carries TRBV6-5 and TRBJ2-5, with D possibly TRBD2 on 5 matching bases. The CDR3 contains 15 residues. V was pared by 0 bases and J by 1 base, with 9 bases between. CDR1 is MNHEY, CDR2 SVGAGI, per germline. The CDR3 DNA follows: TGTGCCAGCAGTTACTCGAACAGCGGCCAAGAGACCCAGTACTTC. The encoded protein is CASSYSNSGQETQYF.

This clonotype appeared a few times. In DNA form, the CDR3 reads TGCAGTGCTCAAAGGGGGGGGCGCGAAGCTTTCTTT. This codes for CSAQRGGREAFF. The chain has TRBV20-1 and TRBJ1-1, with a weak D call TRBD1 (6 bases). The CDR3 has 12 amino acids. V was shortened by 5 bases and J by 8 bases, with 15 bases between the two germline ends. Germline V gene lookup returns CDR1 DFQATT and CDR2 SNEGSKA (reference sequence).

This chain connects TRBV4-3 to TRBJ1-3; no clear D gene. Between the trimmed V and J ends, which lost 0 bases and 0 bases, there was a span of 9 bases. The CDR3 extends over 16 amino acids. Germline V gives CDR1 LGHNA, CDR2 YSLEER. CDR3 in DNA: TGCGCCAGCAGCCAAGAGTACACAAGCTCTGGAAACACCATATATTTT. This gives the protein CASSQEYTSSGNTIYF.

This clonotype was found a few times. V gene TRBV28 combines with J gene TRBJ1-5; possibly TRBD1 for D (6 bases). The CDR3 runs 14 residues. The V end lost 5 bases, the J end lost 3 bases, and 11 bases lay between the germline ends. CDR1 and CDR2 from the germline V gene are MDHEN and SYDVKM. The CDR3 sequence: CASSPQGLNQPQHF. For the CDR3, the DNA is TGTGCCAGCAGTCCCCAGGGGCTCAATCAGCCCCAGCATTTT.

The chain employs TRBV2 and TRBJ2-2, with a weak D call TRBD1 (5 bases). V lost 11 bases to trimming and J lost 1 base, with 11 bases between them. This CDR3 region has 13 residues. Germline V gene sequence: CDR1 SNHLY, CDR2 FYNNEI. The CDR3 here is CADGRENTGELFF. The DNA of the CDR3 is TGTGCCGACGGCAGGGAGAACACCGGGGAGCTGTTTTTT.

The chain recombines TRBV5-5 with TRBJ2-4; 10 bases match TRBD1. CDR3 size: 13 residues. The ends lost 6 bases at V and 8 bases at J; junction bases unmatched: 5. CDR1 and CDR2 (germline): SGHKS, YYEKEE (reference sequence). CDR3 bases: TGTGCCAGCATTCGGACAGGGGGAGACATTCAGTACTTC. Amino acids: CASIRTGGDIQYF.

The CDR3 region has the DNA TGTGCCAGCAGCTTAGGCCCGGGACGATACTACGAGCAGTACGTC. Translation gives CASSLGPGRYYEQYV. The genes are TRBV7-2 and TRBJ2-7; the D gene could be TRBD1 or TRBD2 (5 bases each). Germline V CDR1 and CDR2: SGHTA, FQGNSA. V was pared by 1 base and J by 3 bases, with 13 bases between. The CDR3 totals 15 residues.

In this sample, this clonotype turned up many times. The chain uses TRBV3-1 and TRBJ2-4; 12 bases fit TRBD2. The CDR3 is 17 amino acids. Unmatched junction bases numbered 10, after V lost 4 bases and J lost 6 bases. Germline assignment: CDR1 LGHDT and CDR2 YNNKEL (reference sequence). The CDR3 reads CASSRDGLAGRGNIQYF. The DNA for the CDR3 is TGTGCCAGCAGCCGAGATGGACTAGCGGGGAGGGGAAACATTCAGTACTTC.

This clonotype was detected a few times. CDR3 in DNA: TGTGCCAGCAGCTTAACGCTCGGCAGGGGGCCGACTGGGGCCAACGTCCTGACTTTC. Its translation is CASSLTLGRGPTGANVLTF. The rearrangement links TRBV7-3 to TRBJ2-6; 8 positions agree with TRBD1. This CDR3 comprises 19 residues. Germline lookup yields CDR1 SGHTA and CDR2 FQGTGA. Losses at the gene ends were 0 bases for V and 2 bases for J; bases not matched to a gene: 9.

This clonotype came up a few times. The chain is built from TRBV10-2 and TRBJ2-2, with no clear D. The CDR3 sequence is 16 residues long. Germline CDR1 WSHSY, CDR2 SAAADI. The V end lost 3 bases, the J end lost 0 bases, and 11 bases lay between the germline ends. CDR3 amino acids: CASSEQAPANTGELFF. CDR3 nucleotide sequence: TGCGCCAGCAGTGAACAAGCCCCCGCGAACACCGGGGAGCTGTTTTTT.

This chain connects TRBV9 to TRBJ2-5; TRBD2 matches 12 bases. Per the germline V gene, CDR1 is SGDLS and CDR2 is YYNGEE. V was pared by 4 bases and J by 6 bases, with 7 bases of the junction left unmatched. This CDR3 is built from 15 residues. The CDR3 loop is CASSQGTSGLQTQYF. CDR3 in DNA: TGTGCCAGCAGCCAGGGGACTAGCGGGTTACAGACCCAGTACTTC. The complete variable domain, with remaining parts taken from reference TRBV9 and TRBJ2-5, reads DSGVTQTPKHLITATGQRVTLRCSPRSGDLSVYWYQQSLDQGLQFLIQYYNGEERAKGNILERFSAQQFPDLHSELNLSSLELGDSALYFCASSQGTSGLQTQYFGPGTRLLVL.

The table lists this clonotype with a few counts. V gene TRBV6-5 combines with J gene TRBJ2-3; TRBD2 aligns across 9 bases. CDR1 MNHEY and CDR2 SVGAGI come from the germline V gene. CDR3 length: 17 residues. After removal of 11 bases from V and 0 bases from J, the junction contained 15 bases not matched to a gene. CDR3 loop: CAPQGGGAGSSTDTQYF. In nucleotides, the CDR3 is TGTGCCCCACAGGGCGGGGGGGCCGGGTCTAGCACAGATACGCAGTATTTT.

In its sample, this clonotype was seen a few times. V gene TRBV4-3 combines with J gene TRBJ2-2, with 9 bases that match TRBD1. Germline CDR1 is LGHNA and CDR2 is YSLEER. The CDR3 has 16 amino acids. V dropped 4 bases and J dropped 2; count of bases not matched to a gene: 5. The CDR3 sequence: CASSPQGARNTGELFF. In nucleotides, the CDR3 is TGCGCCAGCAGCCCACAGGGGGCGCGTAACACCGGGGAGCTGTTTTTT.

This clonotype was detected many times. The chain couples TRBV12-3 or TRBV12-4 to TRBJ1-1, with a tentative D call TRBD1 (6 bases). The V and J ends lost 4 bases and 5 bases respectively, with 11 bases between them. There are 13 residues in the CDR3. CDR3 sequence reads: CASSSGEGTEAFF. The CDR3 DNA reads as TGTGCCAGCAGTTCAGGGGAGGGAACTGAAGCTTTCTTT.

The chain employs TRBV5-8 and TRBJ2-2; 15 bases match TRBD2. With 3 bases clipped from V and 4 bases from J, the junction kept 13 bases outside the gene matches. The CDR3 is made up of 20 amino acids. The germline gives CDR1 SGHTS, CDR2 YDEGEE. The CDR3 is CASSSGLAGGPEFRTGELFF. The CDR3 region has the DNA TGTGCCAGCAGCTCTGGACTAGCGGGGGGGCCGGAGTTCCGCACCGGGGAGCTGTTTTTT.

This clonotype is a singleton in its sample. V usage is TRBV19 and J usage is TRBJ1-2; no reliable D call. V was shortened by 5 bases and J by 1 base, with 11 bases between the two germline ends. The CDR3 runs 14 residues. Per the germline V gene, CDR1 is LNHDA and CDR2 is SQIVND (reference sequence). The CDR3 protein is CASSPRPFNYGYTF. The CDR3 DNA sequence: TGTGCCAGTAGTCCTCGACCGTTTAACTATGGCTACACCTTC.

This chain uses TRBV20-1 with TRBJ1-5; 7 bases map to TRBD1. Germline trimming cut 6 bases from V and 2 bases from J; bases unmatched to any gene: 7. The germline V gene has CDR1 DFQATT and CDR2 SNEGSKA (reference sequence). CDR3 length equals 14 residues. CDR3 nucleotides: TGCAGTGCAAACACAGGGGTGGGCAATCAGCCCCAGCATTTT. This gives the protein CSANTGVGNQPQHF.